This T cell receptor beta chain originates from a study of cytomegalovirus exposure and HLA in healthy donors. Study results and limitations: It was confirmed in vitro that three of the CMV-associated chains were specific for CMV antigens. Researchers counted over 150 TCR beta chains as cytomegalovirus-associated. In a later analysis, at a false discovery rate of 0.05, about 17,000 TCR beta sequences matched HLA alleles.

13 Jbeta primers and 60 Vbeta primers were used for the PCR. Measured with immunoSEQ multiplex PCR; TCRdb has only the in-frame clones, and not every one. The table has around 130,000 clones, over 8.5% seen once. About this clone itself: What it binds is not known.

The sequencing input was PBMCs. The TCR sequence derives from a middle-aged woman in good health and CMV-seropositive.

CDR3 amino acids: CASSEGQQETQYF. Written as DNA, the CDR3 is TGTGCCAGCAGTGAAGGTCAGCAAGAGACCCAGTACTTC. This chain links TRBV6-1 with TRBJ2-5; D is ambiguous. Germline-derived CDR1 and CDR2 are MNHNS and SASEGT. The CDR3 has 13 amino acids. Trimming shortened V by 1 base and J by 2 bases, and 5 bases separated the two germline ends.